This T cell receptor beta chain was recorded in a study of T cells in Graves' hyperthyroidism and ophthalmopathy. The CDR3 regions of TCR beta were amplified from RNA transcripts. HTBI primers were employed in a first-round RT-PCR of the TCR CDR3. TCRdb fed the multiplex PCR reads into MiXCR, producing one record per CDR3 protein. The repertoire includes around 610,000 distinct CDR3 sequences, approximately 14% of them detected once, and approximately 4.2% sits in the top ten. This clonotype occurred a few times. The CDR3 contains 16 residues. V trimming: 2 bases; J trimming: 5 bases; junction bases outside the gene matches: 12. Looked up from germline, CDR1 is GTSNPN and CDR2 is SVGIG (reference sequence).

This clonotype was sampled from a woman in her thirties or forties with Graves' ophthalmopathy. The chain has TRBV30 and TRBJ1-2; 9 bases align to TRBD1. The sequenced sample was blood. DNA for the CDR3: TGTGCCTGGAGTTCTTTAACAGGGGGCGTTTTTTATGGCTACACCTTC. This sequence encodes CAWSSLTGGVFYGYTF.